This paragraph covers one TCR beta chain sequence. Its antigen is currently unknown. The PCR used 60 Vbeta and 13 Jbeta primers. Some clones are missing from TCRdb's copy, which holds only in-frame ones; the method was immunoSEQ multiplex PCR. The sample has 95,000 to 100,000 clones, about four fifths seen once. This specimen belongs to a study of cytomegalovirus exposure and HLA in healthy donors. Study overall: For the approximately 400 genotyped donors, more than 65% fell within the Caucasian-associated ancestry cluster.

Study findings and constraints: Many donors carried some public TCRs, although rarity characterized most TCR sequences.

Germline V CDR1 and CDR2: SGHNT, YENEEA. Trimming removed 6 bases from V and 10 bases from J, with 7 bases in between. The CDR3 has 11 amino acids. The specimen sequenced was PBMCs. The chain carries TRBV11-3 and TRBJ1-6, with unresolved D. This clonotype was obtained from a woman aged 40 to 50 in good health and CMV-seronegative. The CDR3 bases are TGTGCCAGCAGGAGCCGCTCACCCCTCCACTTT. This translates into CASRSRSPLHF.